These 26 T cell receptor beta chains came from one sample sequenced in a study of PD-1 blockade in classical Hodgkin lymphoma. Libraries were prepared by immunoSEQ multiplex PCR; TCRdb keeps only in-frame clonotypes and omits some of them. The data contain 25,000 to 40,000 clones, around 80% of them singletons. The time point: cycle 4 day 1 (C4D1), after five to seven weeks of nivolumab. Autologous stem cell transplantation was followed by relapse in every patient, and brentuximab vedotin exposure varied. Sequenced material: peripheral blood mononuclear cells (PBMCs), taken before the fourth cycle of nivolumab. These receptors all stem from a human donor with classical Hodgkin lymphoma.

The chain links TRBV6-6 to TRBJ2-5; D possibly corresponds to TRBD1 (6 bases). With 4 bases removed from V and 13 bases from J, the gap between germline ends came to 13 bases. There are 11 residues in the CDR3. CDR1 is MNHNY, CDR2 SVGAGI, per germline (reference sequence). In DNA, the CDR3 is TGTGCCAGCAGTTTACAGGGTTGTCGGTACTTC. Its translation is CASSLQGCRYF.

V usage is TRBV7-2 and J usage is TRBJ2-7; D could derive from TRBD1 or TRBD2 (5 bases each). CDR1 and CDR2 from the germline V gene are SGHTA and FQGNSA. Between the trimmed V and J ends, which lost 5 bases and 1 base, there was a span of 9 bases. CDR3 length: 13 residues. The CDR3 nucleotides read TGTGCCAGCAGCATCGGGGCTTCCTACGAGCAGTACGTC. Translating gives CASSIGASYEQYV.

The chain couples TRBV27 to TRBJ1-4; D is possibly TRBD1 (5 bases). Trimming shortened V by 6 bases and J by 8 bases, and 19 bases separated the two germline ends. The germline V gene has CDR1 MNHEY and CDR2 SMNVEV (reference sequence). The length of the CDR3 is 15 residues. CDR3 DNA sequence: TGTGCCAGCAGCCGCCCATCGTCAGGGACGGAAAAACTGTTTTTT. Translation: CASSRPSSGTEKLFF. Looking up the rest from reference TRBV27 and TRBJ1-4 gives the full variable domain: EAQVTQNPRYLITVTGKKLTVTCSQNMNHEYMSWYRQDPGLGLRQIYYSMNVEVTDKGDVPEGYKVSRKEKRNFPLILESPSPNQTSLYFCASSRPSSGTEKLFFGSGTQLSVL.

As to this clone: Within the sample, other DNA sequences also encode this same CDR3. The chain is built from TRBV4-3 and TRBJ2-6, with TRBD1 matching 7 bases. V lost 0 bases, J lost 2 bases, and 4 bases stayed unmatched. Per germline, CDR1 LGHNA and CDR2 YSLEER. CDR3 length: 17 residues. For the CDR3, the DNA is TGCGCCAGCAGCCAAGATATTCAGGGGGCTGGGGCCAACGTCCTGACTTTC. Translated: CASSQDIQGAGANVLTF.

This clone appeared a few times. J is TRBJ1-1 and V is TRBV5-1, with 7 bases that match TRBD1. The CDR3 extends over 13 amino acids. Trimming removed 5 bases from V and 2 bases from J; junction bases left unmatched: 3. CDR1 and CDR2 from the germline V gene are SGHRS and YFSETQ. This CDR3 reads CASSGTDNTEAFF. CDR3 in DNA: TGCGCCAGCAGTGGGACAGATAACACTGAAGCTTTCTTT.

The chain links TRBV4-1 to TRBJ2-1; maybe TRBD2 (5 bases). V was cut by 4 bases and J by 10 bases, with 14 bases left in between. The CDR3 loop spans 13 amino acids. From germline, CDR1 is MGHRA and CDR2 YSYEKL. CDR3 residues: CASSPTPSGEQFF. CDR3 bases: TGCGCCAGCAGCCCTACCCCGAGCGGAGAGCAGTTCTTC.

This chain joins TRBV4-1 and TRBJ1-5, with D possibly being TRBD1 (5 bases). The length of the CDR3 is 15 residues. Trimming removed 0 bases at V and 5 bases at J, with 11 bases between. Germline V lookup: CDR1 MGHRA, CDR2 YSYEKL. CDR3 amino acids: CASSQDRRGDQPQHF. CDR3 DNA: TGCGCCAGCAGCCAAGATCGAAGAGGGGATCAGCCCCAGCATTTT.

The rearrangement links TRBV5-5 to TRBJ2-7; no definite D call. The CDR3 extends over 15 amino acids. Trimming took 5 bases from V and 2 from J, leaving 17 bases between them. Germline V CDR1 and CDR2: SGHKS, YYEKEE (reference sequence). CDR3 amino acids: CASSIGRPSTYEQYF. CDR3 sequence (DNA): TGTGCCAGCAGTATTGGACGTCCGTCAACCTACGAGCAGTACTTC. Variable domain in full (rest from reference TRBV5-5 and TRBJ2-7): DAGVTQSPTHLIKTRGQQVTLRCSPISGHKSVSWYQQVLGQGPQFIFQYYEKEERGRGNFPDRFSARQFPNYSSELNVNALLLGDSALYLCASSIGRPSTYEQYFGPGTRLTVT.

This chain joins TRBV6-1 and TRBJ2-7, with a tentative D call TRBD2 (6 bases). Germline loops: CDR1 MNHNS, CDR2 SASEGT. Trimming shortened V by 7 bases and J by 2 bases, and 15 bases separated the two germline ends. The CDR3 loop spans 14 amino acids. As DNA, the CDR3 is TGTGCCAGCACTGGGGCTAGCGCCACCTACGAGCAGTACTTC. Translating it yields CASTGASATYEQYF.

V is TRBV18 and J is TRBJ2-3; TRBD2 matches at 8 bases. Germline lookup yields CDR1 KGHSH and CDR2 LQKENI. CDR3 length: 16 residues. The V gene end was trimmed by 5 bases and the J gene end by 2 bases; junction bases not matched to a gene: 9. The CDR3 region has the DNA TGTGCCAGCTCATGGAGCGGGGGCCTGCACACAGATACGCAGTATTTT. Its translation is CASSWSGGLHTDTQYF.

The rearrangement joins TRBV6-5 to TRBJ2-7; D is uncertain. V lost 2 bases to trimming and J lost 3 bases, with 2 bases between them. Looked up from germline, CDR1 is MNHEY and CDR2 is SVGAGI. The CDR3 consists of 11 residues. CDR3 loop: CASSYDYEQYF. The CDR3 DNA reads TGTGCCAGCAGTTACGACTACGAGCAGTACTTC.

V is TRBV21-1 and J is TRBJ2-7. TRBV21-1 is given as a pseudogene. The CDR3 runs to 14 residues. The CDR3 loop is CASSRRDEPYEQYV. The CDR3 bases are TGTGCCAGCAGCAGAAGGGACGAGCCCTACGAGCAGTACGTC.

The rearrangement links TRBV28 to TRBJ2-3; TRBD1 matches at 10 bases. V lost 1 base, J lost 4 bases, and 5 bases stayed unmatched. Germline V gives CDR1 MDHEN, CDR2 SYDVKM. This CDR3 spans 16 amino acids. The CDR3 DNA is TGTGCCAGCAGTTTATACGCCGGGACAGGGGCAGATACGCAGTATTTT. Its protein is CASSLYAGTGADTQYF.

The J gene is TRBJ1-4, the V gene TRBV7-9; D is possibly TRBD1 (6 bases). CDR3 length equals 15 residues. V was clipped by 3 bases and J by 6 bases, with 14 bases between them. Germline V gene data show CDR1 as SEHNR and CDR2 as FQNEAQ (reference sequence). CDR3 DNA: TGTGCCAGCAGCTTTTCAACGGGGGCTTATGAAAAACTGTTTTTT. The encoded protein is CASSFSTGAYEKLFF.

J is TRBJ2-2 and V is TRBV9, with TRBD2 identical over 7 bases. The ends lost 0 bases at V and 0 bases at J; junction bases unmatched: 2. Germline V gene sequence: CDR1 SGDLS, CDR2 YYNGEE. The CDR3 runs 16 residues. This CDR3 reads CASSVGTRTNTGELFF. The CDR3, as DNA: TGTGCCAGCAGCGTAGGGACTAGGACGAACACCGGGGAGCTGTTTTTT. Together with reference TRBV9 and TRBJ2-2, the CDR3 gives the full variable domain: DSGVTQTPKHLITATGQRVTLRCSPRSGDLSVYWYQQSLDQGLQFLIQYYNGEERAKGNILERFSAQQFPDLHSELNLSSLELGDSALYFCASSVGTRTNTGELFFGEGSRLTVL.

The table lists this clone with a few counts. The rearrangement uses TRBV7-8 and TRBJ2-5, with 7 bases fitting TRBD2. The V gene end was trimmed by 2 bases and the J gene end by 2 bases; junction bases not matched to a gene: 5. Germline V gene data show CDR1 as SGHVS and CDR2 as FQNEAQ. This CDR3 is built from 15 residues. The CDR3 here is CASSLLGGLQETQYF. CDR3 DNA: TGTGCCAGCAGCTTACTTGGGGGACTACAAGAGACCCAGTACTTC.

This rearrangement joins TRBV18 to TRBJ2-7, with TRBD2 matching over 14 bases. This CDR3 has 15 amino acids. Losses at the gene ends were 3 bases for V and 5 bases for J; bases not matched to a gene: 3. In germline, CDR1 is KGHSH, CDR2 LQKENI. The CDR3 region is CASSPLGLAGDEQYF. The CDR3 bases are TGTGCCAGCTCACCTCTGGGACTAGCGGGAGACGAGCAGTACTTC. The variable domain in full, with the rest retrieved from reference TRBV18 and TRBJ2-7, is NAGVMQNPRHLVRRRGQEARLRCSPMKGHSHVYWYRQLPEEGLKFMVYLQKENIIDESGMPKERFSAEFPKEGPSILRIQQVVRGDSAAYFCASSPLGLAGDEQYFGPGTRLTVT.

The rearrangement uses TRBV11-2 and TRBJ2-7; the match to TRBD2 covers 13 bases. The ends lost 5 bases at V and 5 bases at J; junction bases unmatched: 9. The CDR3 runs to 16 residues. Germline values: CDR1 SGHAT, CDR2 FQNNGV. CDR3 nucleotides: TGTGCCAGCAGCACCTCACTAGCGGGAGGGCGGGACGAGCAGTACTTC. Protein product: CASSTSLAGGRDEQYF.

The chain employs TRBV4-3 and TRBJ1-5; D gene ambiguous. The V and J ends lost 0 bases and 6 bases respectively, with 9 bases between them. Germline V gene data show CDR1 as LGHNA and CDR2 as YSLEER. This CDR3 has 14 amino acids. The CDR3 sequence is CASSQERVSQPQHF. CDR3 in DNA: TGCGCCAGCAGCCAAGAGAGGGTTAGTCAGCCCCAGCATTTT.

This clone was recorded only once. V is TRBV6-1 and J is TRBJ1-5; D unresolved. V lost 4 bases, J lost 0 bases, and 7 bases lay in between. The CDR3 is made up of 14 amino acids. Germline assignment: CDR1 MNHNS and CDR2 SASEGT. The CDR3 DNA is TGTGCCAGCAGTGTTGGTAGTAGCAATCAGCCCCAGCATTTT. Translation gives CASSVGSSNQPQHF.

This clone was counted a few times. The chain carries TRBV5-6 and TRBJ2-7; TRBD1 matches at 8 bases. The CDR3 has 11 residues. Germline assignment: CDR1 SGHDT and CDR2 YYEEEE. Here the CDR3 DNA reads TGTGCCAGCAGCTGGGGACAGGCCTCGGTCGTC. This codes for CASSWGQASVV.

This chain connects TRBV10-3 to TRBJ2-6; D gene ambiguous. The CDR3 covers 15 residues. CDR1 is ENHRY and CDR2 is SYGVKD in the germline V gene. Trimming left V 4 bases short and J 2 bases short, with 9 bases between. For the CDR3, the DNA is TGTGCCATCAGTGTAGGTCTTACTGGGGCCAACGTCCTGACTTTC. Translated: CAISVGLTGANVLTF.

The chain recombines TRBV7-7 with TRBJ2-1; TRBD2 is a possible D gene (7 bases). The length of the CDR3 is 13 residues. V was cut by 3 bases and J by 9 bases, with 12 bases left in between. Germline V gene data show CDR1 as SSHAT and CDR2 as FNYEAQ (reference sequence). The CDR3 loop is CASSLSGEGEQFF. CDR3 coding DNA: TGTGCCAGCAGCTTGTCAGGGGAGGGTGAGCAGTTCTTC.

V usage is TRBV27 and J usage is TRBJ2-7; perhaps TRBD1 as D (6 bases). V lost 8 bases, J lost 3 bases, and 20 bases lay in between. CDR1 and CDR2 (germline): MNHEY, SMNVEV (reference sequence). This CDR3 has 15 residues. The CDR3 DNA is TGTGCCAGCGGATTCCTACAGGGCTCCCACTACGAGCAGTACTTC. Translating gives CASGFLQGSHYEQYF.

V gene TRBV25-1 combines with J gene TRBJ2-3, with TRBD2 matching over 8 bases. V lost 7 bases to trimming and J lost 1 base; unmatched junction nucleotides: 4. CDR1 and CDR2 from the germline V gene are MGHDK and SYGVNS. This CDR3 comprises 14 residues. The CDR3 loop reads CASNRGGGTDTQYF. The DNA for the CDR3 is TGTGCCAGCAACCGGGGGGGAGGCACAGATACGCAGTATTTT.

This chain uses TRBV5-1 with TRBJ2-4, with D possibly matching TRBD1 (6 bases). There are 13 residues in the CDR3. Germline CDR1 SGHRS, CDR2 YFSETQ. V lost 4 bases to trimming and J lost 5 bases, with 10 bases between them. CDR3 protein: CASSLDSQNIQYF. CDR3 nucleotide sequence: TGCGCCAGCAGCCTGGACAGCCAAAACATTCAGTACTTC. The full variable domain, its missing parts supplied by reference TRBV5-1 and TRBJ2-4, is KAGVTQTPRYLIKTRGQQVTLSCSPISGHRSVSWYQQTPGQGLQFLFEYFSETQRNKGNFPGRFSGRQFSNSRSEMNVSTLELGDSALYLCASSLDSQNIQYFGAGTRLSVL.